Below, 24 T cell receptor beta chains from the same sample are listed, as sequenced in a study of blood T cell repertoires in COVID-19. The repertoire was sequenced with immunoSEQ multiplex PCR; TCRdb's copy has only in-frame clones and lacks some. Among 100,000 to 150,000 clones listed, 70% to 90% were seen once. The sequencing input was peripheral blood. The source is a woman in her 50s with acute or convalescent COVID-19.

The DNA of the CDR3 is TGTGCCAGCAGCAACGGACTAGGCACAGATACGCAGTATTTT. It specifies CASSNGLGTDTQYF. The chain is built from TRBV5-4 and TRBJ2-3, with 7 nucleotides matching TRBD2. The germline V gene has CDR1 SGHNT and CDR2 YYREEE (reference sequence). Unmatched junction bases numbered 3, after V lost 4 bases and J lost 1 base. This CDR3 is built from 14 residues.

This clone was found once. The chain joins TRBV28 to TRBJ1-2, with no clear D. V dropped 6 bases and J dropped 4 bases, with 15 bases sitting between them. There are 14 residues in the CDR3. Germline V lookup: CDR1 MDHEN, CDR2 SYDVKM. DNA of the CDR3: TGTGCCAGCAGGCCCGGCGGGTACTCCTATGGCTACACCTTC. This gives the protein CASRPGGYSYGYTF.

This CDR3 reads CASSLAGINSPLHF. DNA for the CDR3: TGCGCCAGCAGTCTGGCAGGAATTAATTCACCCCTCCACTTT. The chain joins TRBV5-1 to TRBJ1-6; D call uncertain. From germline, CDR1 is SGHRS and CDR2 YFSETQ. V gave up 5 bases and J gave up 6 bases, with 12 bases separating them. CDR3 size: 14 residues.

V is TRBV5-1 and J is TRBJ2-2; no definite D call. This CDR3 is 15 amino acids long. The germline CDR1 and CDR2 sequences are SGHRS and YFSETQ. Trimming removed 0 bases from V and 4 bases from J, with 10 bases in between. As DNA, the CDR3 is TGCGCCAGCAGCTTGGGTTCAGGTTCCACCGGGGAGCTGTTTTTT. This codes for CASSLGSGSTGELFF.

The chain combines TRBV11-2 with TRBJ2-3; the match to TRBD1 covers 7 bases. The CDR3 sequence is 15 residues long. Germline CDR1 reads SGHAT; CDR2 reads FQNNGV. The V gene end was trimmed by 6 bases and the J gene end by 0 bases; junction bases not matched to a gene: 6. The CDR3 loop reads CASRKRQGSTDTQYF. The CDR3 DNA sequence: TGTGCCAGCAGAAAGAGACAGGGAAGCACAGATACGCAGTATTTT.

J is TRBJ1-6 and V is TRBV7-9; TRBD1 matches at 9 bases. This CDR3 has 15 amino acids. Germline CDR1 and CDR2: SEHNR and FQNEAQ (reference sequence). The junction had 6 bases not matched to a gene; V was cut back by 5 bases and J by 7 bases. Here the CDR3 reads CASSPGQGMNSPLHF. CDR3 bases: TGTGCCAGCAGCCCCGGACAGGGGATGAATTCACCCCTCCACTTT.

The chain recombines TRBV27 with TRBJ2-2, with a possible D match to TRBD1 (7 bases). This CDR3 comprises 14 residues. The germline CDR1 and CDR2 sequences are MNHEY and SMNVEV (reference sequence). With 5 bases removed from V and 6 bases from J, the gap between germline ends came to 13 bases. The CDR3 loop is CASSGLRGAGELFF. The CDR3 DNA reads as TGTGCCAGCAGTGGCCTCAGGGGGGCCGGGGAGCTGTTTTTT.

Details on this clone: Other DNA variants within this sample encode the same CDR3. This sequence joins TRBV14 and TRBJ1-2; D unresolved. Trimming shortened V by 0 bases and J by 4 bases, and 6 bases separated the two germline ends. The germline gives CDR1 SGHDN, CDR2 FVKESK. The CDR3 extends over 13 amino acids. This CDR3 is CASSQDHSYGYTF. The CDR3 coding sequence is TGTGCCAGCAGCCAAGACCATTCCTATGGCTACACCTTC.

The DNA of the CDR3 is TGTGCCCTTGGGGCCACGAGCTCCTACGAGCAGTACTTC. Its protein product is CALGATSSYEQYF. This rearrangement joins TRBV28 to TRBJ2-7; D is perhaps TRBD1 (5 bases). The CDR3 is 13 amino acids. CDR1 is MDHEN, CDR2 SYDVKM, per germline. Trimming pared 11 bases from V and 0 bases from J, leaving 14 bases between.

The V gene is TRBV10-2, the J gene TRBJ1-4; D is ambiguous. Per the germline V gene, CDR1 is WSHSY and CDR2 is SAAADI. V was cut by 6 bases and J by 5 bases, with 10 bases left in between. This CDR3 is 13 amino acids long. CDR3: CASRRVGNEKLFF. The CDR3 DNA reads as TGCGCCAGCAGGAGGGTGGGGAATGAAAAACTGTTTTTT.

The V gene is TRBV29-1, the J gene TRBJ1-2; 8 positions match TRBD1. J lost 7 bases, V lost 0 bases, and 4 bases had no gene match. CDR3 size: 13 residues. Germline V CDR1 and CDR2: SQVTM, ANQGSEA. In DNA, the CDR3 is TGCAGCGTTGAAGAGGACAGGGAGGCTGGCTACACCTTC. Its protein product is CSVEEDREAGYTF.

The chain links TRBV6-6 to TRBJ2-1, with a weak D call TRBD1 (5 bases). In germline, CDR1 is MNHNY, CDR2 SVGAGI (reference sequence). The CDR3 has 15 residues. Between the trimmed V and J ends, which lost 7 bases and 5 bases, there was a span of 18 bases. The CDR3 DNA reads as TGTGCCAGCAAACGTGAGCTGACAGAAAACAATGAGCAGTTCTTC. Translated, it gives CASKRELTENNEQFF.

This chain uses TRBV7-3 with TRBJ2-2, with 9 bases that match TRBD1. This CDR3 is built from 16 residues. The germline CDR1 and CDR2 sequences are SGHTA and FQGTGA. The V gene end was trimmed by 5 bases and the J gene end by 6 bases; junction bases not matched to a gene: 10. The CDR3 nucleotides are TGTGCCAGCAGCCCGGAGTCGGACAGGGGTTCCGGGGAGCTGTTTTTT. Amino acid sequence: CASSPESDRGSGELFF. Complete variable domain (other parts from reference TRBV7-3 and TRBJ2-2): GAGVSQTPSNKVTEKGKYVELRCDPISGHTALYWYRQSLGQGPEFLIYFQGTGAADDSGLPNDRFFAVRPEGSVSTLKIQRTERGDSAVYLCASSPESDRGSGELFFGEGSRLTVL.

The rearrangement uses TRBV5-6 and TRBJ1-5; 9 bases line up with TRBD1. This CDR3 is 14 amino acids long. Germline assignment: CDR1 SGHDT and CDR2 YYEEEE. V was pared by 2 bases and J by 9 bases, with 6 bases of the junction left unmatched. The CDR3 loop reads CASSLSTGGGPQHF. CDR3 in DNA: TGTGCCAGCAGCTTATCGACAGGGGGTGGGCCCCAGCATTTT.

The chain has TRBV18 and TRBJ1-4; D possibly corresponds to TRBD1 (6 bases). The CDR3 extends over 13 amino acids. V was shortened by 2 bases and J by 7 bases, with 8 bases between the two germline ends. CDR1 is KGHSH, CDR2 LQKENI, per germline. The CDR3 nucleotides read TGTGCCAGCTCACCAGACAGGCTTGAAAAACTGTTTTTT. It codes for CASSPDRLEKLFF.

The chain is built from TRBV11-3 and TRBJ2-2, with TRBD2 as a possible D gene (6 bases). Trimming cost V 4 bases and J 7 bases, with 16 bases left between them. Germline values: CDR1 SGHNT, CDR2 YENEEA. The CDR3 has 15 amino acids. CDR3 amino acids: CASSSRVSRGGELFF. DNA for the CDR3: TGTGCCAGCAGCTCCAGGGTATCGCGGGGCGGGGAGCTGTTTTTT.

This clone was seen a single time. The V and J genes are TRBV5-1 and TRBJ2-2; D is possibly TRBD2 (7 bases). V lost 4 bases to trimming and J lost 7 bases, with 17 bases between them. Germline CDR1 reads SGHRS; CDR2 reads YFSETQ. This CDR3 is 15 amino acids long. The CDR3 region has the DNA TGCGCCAGCAGCGTCAACGGGGGGCAGATCGGGGAGCTGTTTTTT. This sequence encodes CASSVNGGQIGELFF.

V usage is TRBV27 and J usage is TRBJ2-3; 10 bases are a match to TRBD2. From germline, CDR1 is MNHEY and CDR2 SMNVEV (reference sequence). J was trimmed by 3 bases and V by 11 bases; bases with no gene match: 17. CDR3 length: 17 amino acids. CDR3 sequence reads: CAPGWLEASGRTDTQYF. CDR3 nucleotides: TGTGCCCCGGGTTGGTTAGAGGCTAGCGGGAGAACAGATACGCAGTATTTT.

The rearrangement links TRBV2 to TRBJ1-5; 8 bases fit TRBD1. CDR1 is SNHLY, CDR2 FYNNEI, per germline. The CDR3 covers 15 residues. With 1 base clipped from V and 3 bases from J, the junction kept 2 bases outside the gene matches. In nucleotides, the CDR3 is TGTGCCAGCAGTGAAGACAGGGGGAACAATCAGCCCCAGCATTTT. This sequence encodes CASSEDRGNNQPQHF. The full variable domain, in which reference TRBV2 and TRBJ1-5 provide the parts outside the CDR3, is EPEVTQTPSHQVTQMGQEVILRCVPISNHLYFYWYRQILGQKVEFLVSFYNNEISEKSEIFDDQFSVERPDGSNFTLKIRSTKLEDSAMYFCASSEDRGNNQPQHFGDGTRLSIL.

CDR3 DNA sequence: TGCGCCAGCAGCCCCGGGACAGGGGCCTATAATTCACCCCTCCACTTT. Encoded protein: CASSPGTGAYNSPLHF. The chain has TRBV5-1 and TRBJ1-6; 10 positions match TRBD1. The CDR3 loop spans 16 amino acids. J gave up 2 bases and V 4 bases, and 3 bases lay outside the gene matches. The germline CDR1 and CDR2 sequences are SGHRS and YFSETQ.

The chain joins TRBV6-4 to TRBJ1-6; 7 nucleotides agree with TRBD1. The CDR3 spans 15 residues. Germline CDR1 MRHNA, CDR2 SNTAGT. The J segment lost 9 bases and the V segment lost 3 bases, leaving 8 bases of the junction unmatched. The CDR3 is CASSEGQMGASPLHF. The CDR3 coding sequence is TGTGCCAGCAGTGAGGGACAGATGGGGGCTTCACCCCTCCACTTT.

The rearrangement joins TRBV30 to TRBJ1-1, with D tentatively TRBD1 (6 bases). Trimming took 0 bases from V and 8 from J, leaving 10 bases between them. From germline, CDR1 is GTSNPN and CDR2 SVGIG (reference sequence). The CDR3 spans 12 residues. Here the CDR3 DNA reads TGTGCCTGGAGTGTAACAAGGGGGGAAGCTTTCTTT. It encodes CAWSVTRGEAFF.

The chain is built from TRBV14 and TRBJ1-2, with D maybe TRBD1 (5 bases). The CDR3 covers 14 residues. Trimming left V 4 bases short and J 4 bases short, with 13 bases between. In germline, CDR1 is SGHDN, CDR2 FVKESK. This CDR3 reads CASSLGRGTYGYTF. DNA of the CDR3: TGTGCCAGCAGCCTTGGCCGGGGGACCTATGGCTACACCTTC.

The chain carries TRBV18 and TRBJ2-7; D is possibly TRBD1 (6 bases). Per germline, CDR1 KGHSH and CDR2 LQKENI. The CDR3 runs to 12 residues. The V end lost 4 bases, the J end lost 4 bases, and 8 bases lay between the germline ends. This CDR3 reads CASSQGGYEQYF. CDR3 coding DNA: TGTGCCAGCTCACAAGGGGGTTACGAGCAGTACTTC.